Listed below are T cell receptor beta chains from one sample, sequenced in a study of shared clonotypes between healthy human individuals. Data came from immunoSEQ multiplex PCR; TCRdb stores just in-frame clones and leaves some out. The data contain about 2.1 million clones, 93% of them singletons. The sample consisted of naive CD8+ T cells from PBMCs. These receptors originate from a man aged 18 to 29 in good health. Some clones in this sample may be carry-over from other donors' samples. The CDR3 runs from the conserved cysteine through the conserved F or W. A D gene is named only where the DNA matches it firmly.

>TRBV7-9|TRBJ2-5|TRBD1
CASSLRQGARETQYF
TGTGCCAGCAGCTTGAGACAGGGGGCGCGGGAGACCCAGTACTTC
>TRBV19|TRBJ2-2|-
CASSGDLNTGELFF
TGTGCCAGTAGTGGAGATTTGAACACCGGGGAGCTGTTTTTT
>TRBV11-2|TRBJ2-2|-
CASSLVRGNTGELFF
TGTGCCAGCAGCTTAGTACGGGGGAACACCGGGGAGCTGTTTTTT
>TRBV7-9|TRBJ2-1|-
CASSLLGTPNNEQFF
TGTGCCAGCAGCTTATTAGGGACACCTAACAATGAGCAGTTCTTC
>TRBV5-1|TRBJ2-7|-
CASSLGGLTYEQYF
TGCGCCAGCAGCTTGGGGGGCCTTACCTACGAGCAGTACTTC
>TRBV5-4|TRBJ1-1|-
CACFTGAGTEAFF
TGTGCCTGCTTTACGGGGGCAGGGACTGAAGCTTTCTTT
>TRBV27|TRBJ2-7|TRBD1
CASLQGDEQYF
TGTGCCAGCTTGCAGGGGGACGAGCAGTACTTC
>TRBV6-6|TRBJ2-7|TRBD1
CASGQGRSYEQYF
TGTGCCAGCGGACAGGGTAGGTCCTACGAGCAGTACTTC
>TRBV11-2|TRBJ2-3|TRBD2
CASSLGLAGLADTQYF
TGTGCCAGCAGCTTAGGACTAGCGGGGCTGGCAGATACGCAGTATTTT
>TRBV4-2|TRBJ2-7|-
CASSQSQAIVYEQYF
TGTGCCAGCAGCCAATCCCAGGCCATCGTATACGAGCAGTACTTC
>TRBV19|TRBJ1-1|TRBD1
CASSIDRSGGVMNTEAFF
TGTGCCAGTAGTATAGATCGATCAGGGGGCGTTATGAACACTGAAGCTTTCTTT
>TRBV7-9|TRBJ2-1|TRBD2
CASSNPGLRYNEQFF
TGTGCCAGCAGCAATCCGGGACTAAGGTACAATGAGCAGTTCTTC
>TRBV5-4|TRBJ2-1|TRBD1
CASSLAGGFYNEQFF
TGTGCCAGCAGCTTGGCAGGGGGCTTTTACAATGAGCAGTTCTTC
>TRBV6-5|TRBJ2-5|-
CASMSIQETQYF
TGTGCCAGCATGTCCATCCAAGAGACCCAGTACTTC
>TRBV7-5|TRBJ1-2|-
CVWDRYYGYTF
TGTGTCTGGGACAGATACTATGGCTACACCTTC
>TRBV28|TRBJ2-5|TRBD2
CASSNELAGGRETQYF
TGTGCCAGCAGTAACGAACTAGCGGGAGGGAGAGAGACCCAGTACTTC
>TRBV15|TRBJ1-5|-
CATSRVPGGNQPQHF
TGTGCCACCAGCAGAGTGCCAGGGGGCAATCAGCCCCAGCATTTT
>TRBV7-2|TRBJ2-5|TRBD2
CASSYRLAGGQETQYF
TGTGCCAGCAGCTATCGACTAGCGGGAGGGCAAGAGACCCAGTACTTC
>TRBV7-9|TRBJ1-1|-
CASSLGRTEAFF
TGTGCCAGCAGCTTGGGGCGGACTGAAGCTTTCTTT
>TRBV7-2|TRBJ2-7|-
CASSWGASGSYEQYF
TGTGCCAGCAGCTGGGGGGCTAGCGGCTCCTACGAGCAGTACTTC
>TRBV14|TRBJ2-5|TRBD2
CASSQAGLAEENEETQYF
TGTGCCAGCAGCCAAGCCGGACTAGCGGAAGAGAACGAAGAGACCCAGTACTTC
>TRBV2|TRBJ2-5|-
CASSDSPGVNGARDQYF
TGTGCCAGCAGTGATAGCCCAGGCGTTAACGGGGCTCGGGACCAGTACTTC
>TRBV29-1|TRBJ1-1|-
CSVPSGKTEAFF
TGCAGCGTGCCCTCAGGTAAGACTGAAGCTTTCTTT
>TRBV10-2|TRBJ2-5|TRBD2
CASSDRRELETQYF
TGCGCCAGCAGTGATAGGCGGGAGTTAGAGACCCAGTACTTC
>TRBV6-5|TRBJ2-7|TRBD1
CASSYSTGQVSYEQYF
TGTGCCAGCAGTTACTCGACGGGACAGGTTTCCTACGAGCAGTACTTC